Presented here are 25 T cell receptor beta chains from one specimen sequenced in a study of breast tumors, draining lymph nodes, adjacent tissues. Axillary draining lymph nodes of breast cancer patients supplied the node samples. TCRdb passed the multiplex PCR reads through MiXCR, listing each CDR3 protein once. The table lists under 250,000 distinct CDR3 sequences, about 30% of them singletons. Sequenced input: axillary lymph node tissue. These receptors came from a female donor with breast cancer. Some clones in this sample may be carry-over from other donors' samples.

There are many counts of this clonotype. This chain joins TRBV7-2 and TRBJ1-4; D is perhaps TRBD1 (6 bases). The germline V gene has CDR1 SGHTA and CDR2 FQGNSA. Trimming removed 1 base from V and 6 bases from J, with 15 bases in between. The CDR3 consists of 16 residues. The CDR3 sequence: CASSLVQGFGYEKLFF. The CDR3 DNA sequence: TGTGCCAGCAGCTTAGTCCAGGGGTTCGGGTATGAAAAACTGTTTTTT.

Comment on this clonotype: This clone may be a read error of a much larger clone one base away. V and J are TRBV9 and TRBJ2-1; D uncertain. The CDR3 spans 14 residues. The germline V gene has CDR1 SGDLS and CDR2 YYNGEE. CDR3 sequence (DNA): TGTGCCAGCAGCGTAGGAGGACGGGCTGAAGGGCAGTCCTTC. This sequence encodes CASSVGGRAEGQSF.

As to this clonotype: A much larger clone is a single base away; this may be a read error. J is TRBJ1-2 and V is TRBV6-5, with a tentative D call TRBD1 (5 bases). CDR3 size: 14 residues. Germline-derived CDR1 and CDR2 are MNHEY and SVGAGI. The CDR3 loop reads CATSYSGPGGGYTF. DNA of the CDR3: TGTGCCACCAGTTACTCGGGGCCTGGCGGAGGCTACACCTTC.

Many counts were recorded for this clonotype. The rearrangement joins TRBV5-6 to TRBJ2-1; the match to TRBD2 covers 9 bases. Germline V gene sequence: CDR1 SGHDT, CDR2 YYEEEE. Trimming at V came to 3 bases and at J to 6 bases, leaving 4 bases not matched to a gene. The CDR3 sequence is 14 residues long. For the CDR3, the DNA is TGTGCCAGCAGCTACGGGACTAGCCCCAATGAGCAGTTCTTC. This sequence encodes CASSYGTSPNEQFF.

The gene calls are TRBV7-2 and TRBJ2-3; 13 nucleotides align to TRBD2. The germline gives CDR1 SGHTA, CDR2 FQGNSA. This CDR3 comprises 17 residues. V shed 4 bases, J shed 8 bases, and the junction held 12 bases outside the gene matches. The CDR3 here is CASSSYLLAGGRGTQYF. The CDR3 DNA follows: TGTGCCAGCAGCTCTTACCTACTAGCGGGAGGGCGCGGTACGCAGTATTTT.

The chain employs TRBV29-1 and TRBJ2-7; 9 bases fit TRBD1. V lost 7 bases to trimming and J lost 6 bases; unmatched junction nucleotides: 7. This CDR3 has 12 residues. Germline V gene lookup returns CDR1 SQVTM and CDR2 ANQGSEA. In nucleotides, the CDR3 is TGCAGCGCCGAAGGGACAGGGACCGAGCAGTACTTC. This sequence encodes CSAEGTGTEQYF.

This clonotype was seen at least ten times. The CDR3 DNA is TGTGCCAGCAGCCCCTCGGACGGGACCCCCTACGAGCAGTACTTC. Its protein is CASSPSDGTPYEQYF. The chain combines TRBV2 with TRBJ2-7; the D call may be TRBD1 or TRBD2 (5 bases each). In germline, CDR1 is SNHLY, CDR2 FYNNEI. This CDR3 spans 15 amino acids. V was trimmed by 6 bases and J by 2 bases, leaving 17 bases between them.

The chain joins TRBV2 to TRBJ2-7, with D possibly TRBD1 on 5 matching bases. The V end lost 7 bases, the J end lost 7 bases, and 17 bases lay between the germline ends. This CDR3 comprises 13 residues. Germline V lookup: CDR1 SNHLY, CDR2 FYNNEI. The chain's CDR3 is CASILGRAREQYF. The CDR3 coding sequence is TGTGCCAGCATTCTCGGCAGGGCTCGAGAGCAGTACTTC.

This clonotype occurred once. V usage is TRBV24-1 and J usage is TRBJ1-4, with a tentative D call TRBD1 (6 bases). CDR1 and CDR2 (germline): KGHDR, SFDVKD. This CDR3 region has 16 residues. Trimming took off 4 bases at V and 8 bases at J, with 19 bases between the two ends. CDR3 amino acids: CATSDYREKGREKLFF. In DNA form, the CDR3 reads TGTGCCACCAGTGACTACAGGGAGAAAGGTAGGGAAAAACTGTTTTTT.

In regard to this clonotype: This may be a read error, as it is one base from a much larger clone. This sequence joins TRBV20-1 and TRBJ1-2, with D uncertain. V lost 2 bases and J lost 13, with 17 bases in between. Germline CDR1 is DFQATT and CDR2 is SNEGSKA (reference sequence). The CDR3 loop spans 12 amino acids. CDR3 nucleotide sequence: TGCAGTGCTAGAACGGTGGCCTATGGCCCCACCTTC. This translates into CSARTVAYGPTF.

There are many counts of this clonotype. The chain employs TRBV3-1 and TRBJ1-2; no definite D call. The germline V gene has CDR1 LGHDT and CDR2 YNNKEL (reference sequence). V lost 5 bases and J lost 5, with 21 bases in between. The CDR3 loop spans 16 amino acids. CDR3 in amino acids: CASSYSGRAITYGYTF. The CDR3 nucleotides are TGTGCCAGCAGCTACTCCGGGAGAGCCATCACGTATGGCTACACCTTC.

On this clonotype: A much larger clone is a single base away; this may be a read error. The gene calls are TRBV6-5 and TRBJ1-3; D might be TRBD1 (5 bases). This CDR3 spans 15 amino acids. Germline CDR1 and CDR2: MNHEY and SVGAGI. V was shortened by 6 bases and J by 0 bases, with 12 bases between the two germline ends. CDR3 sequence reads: CASSSGVSSGNTIYF. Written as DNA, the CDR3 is TGTGCCAGCAGCTCGGGGGTCTCCTCTGGAAACACCATATATTTT.

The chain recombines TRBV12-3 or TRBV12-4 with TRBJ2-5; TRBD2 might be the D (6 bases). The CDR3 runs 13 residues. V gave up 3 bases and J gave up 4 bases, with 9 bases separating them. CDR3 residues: CASSFRAGETQYF. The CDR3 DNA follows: TGTGCCAGCAGTTTCCGAGCGGGAGAGACCCAGTACTTC.

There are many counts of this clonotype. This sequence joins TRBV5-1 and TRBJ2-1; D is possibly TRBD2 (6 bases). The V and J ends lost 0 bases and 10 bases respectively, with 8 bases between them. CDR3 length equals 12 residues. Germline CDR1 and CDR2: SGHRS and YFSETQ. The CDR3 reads CASSLAGDEQFF. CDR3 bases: TGCGCCAGCAGCTTGGCGGGGGACGAGCAGTTCTTC.

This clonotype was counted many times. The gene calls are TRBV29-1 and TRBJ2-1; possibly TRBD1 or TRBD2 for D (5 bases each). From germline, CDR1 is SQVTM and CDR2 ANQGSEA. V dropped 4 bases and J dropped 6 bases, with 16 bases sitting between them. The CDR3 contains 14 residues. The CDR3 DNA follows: TGCAGCGTTGTGGGGCAGCTCGAGGGCAATGAGCAGTTCTTC. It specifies CSVVGQLEGNEQFF.

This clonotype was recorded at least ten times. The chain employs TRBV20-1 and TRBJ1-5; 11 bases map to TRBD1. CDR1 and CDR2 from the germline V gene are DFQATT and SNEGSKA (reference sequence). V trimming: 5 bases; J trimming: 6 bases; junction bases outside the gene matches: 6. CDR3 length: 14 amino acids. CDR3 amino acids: CSAGGQGETQPQHF. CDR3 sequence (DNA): TGCAGTGCTGGGGGACAGGGGGAAACTCAGCCCCAGCATTTT.

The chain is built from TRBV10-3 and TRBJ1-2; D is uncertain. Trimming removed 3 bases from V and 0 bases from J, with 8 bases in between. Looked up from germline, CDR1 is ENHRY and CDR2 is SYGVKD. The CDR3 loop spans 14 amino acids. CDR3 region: CAISDAGSNYGYTF. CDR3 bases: TGTGCCATCAGTGACGCGGGCTCTAACTATGGCTACACCTTC.

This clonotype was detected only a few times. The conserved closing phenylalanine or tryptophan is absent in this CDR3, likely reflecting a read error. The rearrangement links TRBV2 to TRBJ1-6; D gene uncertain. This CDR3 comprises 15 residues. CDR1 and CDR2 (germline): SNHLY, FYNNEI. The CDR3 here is CAIPDGSSYNPPLHS. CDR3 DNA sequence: TGTGCCATACCAGACGGGAGCTCCTATAATCCACCCCTCCACTCT.

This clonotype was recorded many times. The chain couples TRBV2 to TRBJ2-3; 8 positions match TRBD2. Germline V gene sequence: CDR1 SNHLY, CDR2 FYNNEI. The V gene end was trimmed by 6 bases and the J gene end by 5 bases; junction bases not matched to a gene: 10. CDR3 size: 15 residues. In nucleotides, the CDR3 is TGTGCCAGCAGGGGGGCCGGGACTAGAGGAGATACGCAGTATTTT. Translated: CASRGAGTRGDTQYF.

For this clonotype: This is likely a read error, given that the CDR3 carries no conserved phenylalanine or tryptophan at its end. The CDR3: CASSCRTGDYGYTL. CDR3 DNA: TGTGCCAGCAGTTGCAGGACAGGGGACTATGGCTACACCCTC. The chain joins TRBV6-2 or TRBV6-3 to TRBJ1-2; TRBD1 matches at 9 bases. This CDR3 contains 14 residues. Trimming took 4 bases from V and 3 from J; bases not matched to a gene: 3. Germline CDR1 reads MNHEY; CDR2 reads SVGEGT.

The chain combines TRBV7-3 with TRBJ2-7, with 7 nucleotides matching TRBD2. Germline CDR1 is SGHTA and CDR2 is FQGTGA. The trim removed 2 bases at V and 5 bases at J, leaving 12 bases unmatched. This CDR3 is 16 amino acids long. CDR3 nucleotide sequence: TGTGCCAGCAGCTTATCAGCGGGGTTGGATGCTCACGAGCAGTACTTC. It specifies CASSLSAGLDAHEQYF.

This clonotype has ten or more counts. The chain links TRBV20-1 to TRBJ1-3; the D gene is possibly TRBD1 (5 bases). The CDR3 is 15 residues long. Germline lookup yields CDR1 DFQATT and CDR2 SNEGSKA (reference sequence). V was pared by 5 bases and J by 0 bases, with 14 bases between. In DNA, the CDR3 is TGCAGTGCTGAAGGGGCCATTTACTCTGGAAACACCATATATTTT. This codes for CSAEGAIYSGNTIYF.

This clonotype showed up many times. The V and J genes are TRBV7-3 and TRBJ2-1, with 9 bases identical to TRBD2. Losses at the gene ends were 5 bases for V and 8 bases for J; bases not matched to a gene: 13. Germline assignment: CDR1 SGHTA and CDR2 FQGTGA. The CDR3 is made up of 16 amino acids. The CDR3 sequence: CASSQVGSSGNHEQFF. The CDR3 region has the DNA TGTGCCAGCAGCCAAGTGGGTTCTAGCGGGAATCATGAGCAGTTCTTC.

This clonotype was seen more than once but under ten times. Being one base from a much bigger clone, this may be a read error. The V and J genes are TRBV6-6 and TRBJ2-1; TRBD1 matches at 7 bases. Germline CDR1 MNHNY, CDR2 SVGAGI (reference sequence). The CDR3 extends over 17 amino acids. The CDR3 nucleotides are TGTGCCAGCAGTCACTCACGGACAGGCCCAGGGTACAATGAGCAGTTCTTC. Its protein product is CASSHSRTGPGYNEQFF.

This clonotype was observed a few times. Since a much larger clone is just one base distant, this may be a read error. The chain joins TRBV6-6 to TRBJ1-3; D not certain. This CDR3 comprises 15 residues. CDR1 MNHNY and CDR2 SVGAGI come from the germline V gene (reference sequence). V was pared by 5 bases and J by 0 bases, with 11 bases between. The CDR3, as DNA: TGTGCCAGCAGTCCCTACACCGACTCTGGAAACACCATATATTTT. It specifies CASSPYTDSGNTIYF.